These 22 T cell receptor beta chains share one sample of origin, sequenced in a study of cytomegalovirus exposure and HLA in healthy donors (dated by TCRdb to 2016 to 2017). Libraries were made using the immunoSEQ multiplex PCR assay. For the multiplex PCR, a mixture combining 60 forward primers for TCR Vbeta segments and 13 reverse primers for TCR Jbeta segments was used. Not all clones reach the TCRdb copy of this immuneACCESS table, which keeps in-frame sequences only. Checked studies attribute under half of the gap to unresolved V genes and leave the rest unexplained. This sample is represented by 250,000 to 350,000 clones; about nine tenths of them were singletons. Together, the top ten hold roughly 4% of the sample. Sequenced material: PBMCs. These receptors all come from a man aged 40-50 years in good health and CMV-seropositive.

The chain couples TRBV9 to TRBJ1-1, with 8 bases fitting TRBD1. Germline lookup yields CDR1 SGDLS and CDR2 YYNGEE. The CDR3 spans 15 residues. The ends lost 0 bases at V and 1 base at J; junction bases unmatched: 2. CDR3 nucleotide sequence: TGTGCCAGCAGCGTAGTGACAGGGGAGAACACTGAAGCTTTCTTT. It translates to CASSVVTGENTEAFF.

This clone was detected once. The chain recombines TRBV30 with TRBJ2-2, with D maybe TRBD2 (5 bases). V lost 3 bases and J 6 bases, leaving 14 bases between the germline ends. Per the germline V gene, CDR1 is GTSNPN and CDR2 is SVGIG (reference sequence). This CDR3 is 14 amino acids long. The DNA of the CDR3 is TGTGCCTGGAGCTTCCTAGAGAGGGCCGGGGAGCTGTTTTTT. Translation gives CAWSFLERAGELFF.

This clone was detected only once. J is TRBJ2-7 and V is TRBV7-2, with 10 positions matching TRBD1. The CDR3 sequence is 14 residues long. CDR1 is SGHTA and CDR2 is FQGNSA in the germline V gene. Trimming cost V 4 bases and J 5 bases; bases outside gene matches: 5. The CDR3 here is CASSSGTGDDEQYF. DNA of the CDR3: TGTGCCAGCAGCTCCGGGACAGGGGACGACGAGCAGTACTTC.

This sequence joins TRBV25-1 and TRBJ2-7; D is possibly TRBD1 (6 bases). CDR1 and CDR2 from the germline V gene are MGHDK and SYGVNS. The CDR3 runs 13 residues. The V end lost 7 bases, the J end lost 7 bases, and 17 bases lay between the germline ends. The CDR3 is CASNPGVQGEQYF. CDR3 sequence (DNA): TGTGCCAGCAACCCAGGGGTCCAAGGGGAGCAGTACTTC.

This sequence joins TRBV20-1 and TRBJ2-1; D remains unclear. Germline lookup yields CDR1 DFQATT and CDR2 SNEGSKA (reference sequence). The V end was cut by 6 bases, the J end by 7 bases, with 7 bases between. CDR3 length: 10 amino acids. CDR3 DNA sequence: TGCAGTGCAGAGTATAATGAGCAGTTCTTC. The encoded protein is CSAEYNEQFF.

V gene TRBV6-6 combines with J gene TRBJ1-2, with D tentatively TRBD1 (6 bases). The CDR3 is made up of 14 amino acids. Germline V lookup: CDR1 MNHNY, CDR2 SVGAGI (reference sequence). V was pared by 0 bases and J by 4 bases, with 9 bases between. This chain's CDR3 is CASSYSGGGYGYTF. The CDR3, as DNA: TGTGCCAGCAGTTACTCGGGAGGGGGCTATGGCTACACCTTC.

CDR3 region: CSVAPGLAGGADTQYF. DNA for the CDR3: TGCAGCGTTGCCCCGGGACTAGCGGGAGGAGCAGATACGCAGTATTTT. The chain has TRBV29-1 and TRBJ2-3; 15 bases map to TRBD2. The CDR3 totals 16 residues. Germline assignment: CDR1 SQVTM and CDR2 ANQGSEA. Trimming at V came to 4 bases and at J to 4 bases, leaving 6 bases not matched to a gene.

This clone showed up just once. This rearrangement joins TRBV25-1 to TRBJ1-2, with a possible D match to TRBD1 (6 bases). This CDR3 has 15 residues. Germline values: CDR1 MGHDK, CDR2 SYGVNS. V lost 3 bases, J lost 7 bases, and 18 bases lay in between. The CDR3 reads CASSDLRGWGGGYTF. The CDR3 region has the DNA TGTGCCAGCAGTGACCTCAGGGGTTGGGGGGGTGGCTACACCTTC.

The V and J genes are TRBV7-2 and TRBJ2-1; D might be TRBD2 (6 bases). The CDR3 runs 15 residues. Germline V gene lookup returns CDR1 SGHTA and CDR2 FQGNSA. The germline V and J ends were trimmed by 6 bases and 9 bases, with 21 bases remaining between them. The CDR3 bases are TGTGCCAGCAGGATTACTAGCAGACTACATAGTGAGCAGTTCTTC. Translation: CASRITSRLHSEQFF.

The chain carries TRBV11-2 and TRBJ1-3; 7 nucleotides agree with TRBD1. Trimming at V came to 5 bases and at J to 3 bases, leaving 10 bases not matched to a gene. CDR3 length: 16 residues. Germline lookup yields CDR1 SGHAT and CDR2 FQNNGV. The CDR3 region is CASSPGTAAGGNTIYF. The CDR3 DNA follows: TGTGCCAGCAGCCCAGGGACAGCGGCCGGTGGAAACACCATATATTTT.

J is TRBJ2-1 and V is TRBV19; 16 bases align to TRBD2. In germline, CDR1 is LNHDA, CDR2 SQIVND (reference sequence). The trim removed 5 bases at V and 4 bases at J, leaving 14 bases unmatched. The CDR3 sequence is 20 residues long. The CDR3 reads CASSYLVVGLAGGPYNEQFF. CDR3 sequence (DNA): TGTGCCAGTAGTTACCTCGTAGTGGGACTAGCGGGAGGGCCTTACAATGAGCAGTTCTTC.

The genes are TRBV4-1 and TRBJ2-1, with TRBD2 matching 8 bases. The CDR3 consists of 16 residues. With V trimmed by 1 base and J by 6 bases, 8 bases remained unmatched. Germline values: CDR1 MGHRA, CDR2 YSYEKL. The CDR3 DNA sequence: TGCGCCAGCAGCCAAGCTCCGGGACTAGGGAGCAATGAGCAGTTCTTC. It codes for CASSQAPGLGSNEQFF.

This chain links TRBV4-2 with TRBJ2-1; perhaps TRBD2 as D (5 bases). The germline V and J ends were trimmed by 1 base and 3 bases, with 10 bases remaining between them. The CDR3 runs to 15 residues. Germline CDR1 is LGHNA and CDR2 is YNFKEQ. In DNA, the CDR3 is TGTGCCAGCAGCCAAGTCACTAGTCTCTACAATGAGCAGTTCTTC. It is translated as CASSQVTSLYNEQFF.

The rearrangement links TRBV19 to TRBJ1-5; 10 nucleotides match TRBD1. V trimming: 1 base; J trimming: 3 bases; junction bases outside the gene matches: 6. CDR1 is LNHDA, CDR2 SQIVND, per germline (reference sequence). The CDR3 is 17 amino acids. The CDR3 protein is CASSIGTGTGDNQPQHF. The DNA for the CDR3 is TGTGCCAGTAGTATAGGGACCGGGACAGGGGACAATCAGCCCCAGCATTTT.

V gene TRBV4-3 combines with J gene TRBJ2-7, with 15 bases fitting TRBD2. CDR1 LGHNA and CDR2 YSLEER come from the germline V gene. The junction had 9 bases not matched to a gene; V was cut back by 3 bases and J by 6 bases. This CDR3 region has 17 residues. The CDR3 bases are TGCGCCAGCAGCCAGCGGACTAGCGGGGGGGTGGGGGTCGAGCAGTACTTC. The encoded protein is CASSQRTSGGVGVEQYF.

This clone was seen only once. The genes are TRBV18 and TRBJ2-5; tentative D call: TRBD1 (5 bases). Between the trimmed V and J ends, which lost 1 base and 5 bases, there was a span of 11 bases. Germline values: CDR1 KGHSH, CDR2 LQKENI. The CDR3 runs to 14 residues. The CDR3 bases are TGTGCCAGCTCACCACAAGCAGGGCGGGAGACCCAGTACTTC. Translation gives CASSPQAGRETQYF.

Comments on this clone: The same CDR3 also results from other DNA sequences found in this sample. This chain uses TRBV28 with TRBJ1-1; a possible D gene is TRBD1 (6 bases). The CDR3 is made up of 14 amino acids. The germline V and J ends were trimmed by 5 bases and 1 base, with 11 bases remaining between them. Germline CDR1 reads MDHEN; CDR2 reads SYDVKM. The CDR3 sequence: CASSPPTGNTEAFF. The CDR3 region has the DNA TGTGCCAGCAGTCCCCCGACAGGGAACACTGAAGCTTTCTTT.

The rearrangement links TRBV15 to TRBJ1-1; TRBD1 aligns across 7 bases. Germline V gene lookup returns CDR1 LNHNV and CDR2 YYDKDF (reference sequence). The CDR3 has 14 amino acids. Trimming at V came to 3 bases and at J to 1 base, leaving 2 bases not matched to a gene. CDR3 DNA sequence: TGTGCCACCAGCAGGGGGACAGCGAACACTGAAGCTTTCTTT. Its protein is CATSRGTANTEAFF.

V and J are TRBV7-8 and TRBJ2-5; TRBD2 aligns across 9 bases. The V gene end was trimmed by 3 bases and the J gene end by 2 bases; junction bases not matched to a gene: 1. The CDR3 loop spans 14 amino acids. Germline assignment: CDR1 SGHVS and CDR2 FQNEAQ. The CDR3 sequence: CASSFAGGQETQYF. In nucleotides, the CDR3 is TGTGCCAGCAGCTTTGCGGGAGGGCAAGAGACCCAGTACTTC.

The chain's CDR3 is CARTGGAYNEQFF. CDR3 bases: TGTGCCAGAACAGGGGGTGCCTACAATGAGCAGTTCTTC. The chain joins TRBV5-3 to TRBJ2-1, with TRBD1 matching over 7 bases. TRBV5-3 is reported as an ORF; its role is uncertain. CDR3 length: 13 residues. The V segment lost 6 bases and the J segment 2 bases; nucleotides outside the gene matches: 2.

This clone was counted once. The rearrangement links TRBV28 to TRBJ2-1; D is perhaps TRBD2 (6 bases). V was cut by 7 bases and J by 3 bases, with 13 bases left in between. Germline CDR1 is MDHEN and CDR2 is SYDVKM. The CDR3 is 14 residues long. CDR3 DNA: TGTGCCAGCAACCCGGGCGGGAACTACAATGAGCAGTTCTTC. It yields the protein CASNPGGNYNEQFF. The whole variable domain, remainder taken from reference TRBV28 and TRBJ2-1, is DVKVTQSSRYLVKRTGEKVFLECVQDMDHENMFWYRQDPGLGLRLIYFSYDVKMKEKGDIPEGYSVSREKKERFSLILESASTNQTSMYLCASNPGGNYNEQFFGPGTRLTVL.

This clone has only a few counts. This rearrangement joins TRBV6-5 to TRBJ2-7; 8 bases fit TRBD2. Germline CDR1 is MNHEY and CDR2 is SVGAGI. V trimming: 5 bases; J trimming: 6 bases; junction bases outside the gene matches: 12. The CDR3 spans 15 residues. The CDR3 spells CASSRLTGGPSEQYF. The CDR3 bases are TGTGCCAGCAGTCGACTGACGGGAGGGCCGTCCGAGCAGTACTTC.